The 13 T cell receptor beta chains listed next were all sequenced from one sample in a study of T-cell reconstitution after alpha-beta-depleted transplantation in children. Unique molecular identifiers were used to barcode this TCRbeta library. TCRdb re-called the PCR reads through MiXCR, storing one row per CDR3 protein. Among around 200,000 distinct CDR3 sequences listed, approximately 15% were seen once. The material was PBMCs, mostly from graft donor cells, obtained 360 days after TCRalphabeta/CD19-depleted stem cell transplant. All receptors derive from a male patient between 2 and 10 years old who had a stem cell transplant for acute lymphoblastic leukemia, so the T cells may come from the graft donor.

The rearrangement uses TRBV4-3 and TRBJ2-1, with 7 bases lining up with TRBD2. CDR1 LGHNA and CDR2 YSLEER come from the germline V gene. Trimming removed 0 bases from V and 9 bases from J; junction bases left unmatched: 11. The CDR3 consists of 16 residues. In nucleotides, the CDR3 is TGCGCCAGCAGCCAAGATCTGGGGTGGGGGAGGGGTGAGCAGTTCTTC. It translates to CASSQDLGWGRGEQFF.

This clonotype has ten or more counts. In DNA form, the CDR3 reads TGTGCCAGCAGCCCCGGGACTCATAATGAGCAGTTCTTC. As protein: CASSPGTHNEQFF. The chain combines TRBV6-2 or TRBV6-3 with TRBJ2-1; D possibly corresponds to TRBD2 (6 bases). V was cut by 6 bases and J by 7 bases, with 13 bases left in between. In germline, CDR1 is MNHEY, CDR2 SVGEGT. CDR3 length: 13 residues.

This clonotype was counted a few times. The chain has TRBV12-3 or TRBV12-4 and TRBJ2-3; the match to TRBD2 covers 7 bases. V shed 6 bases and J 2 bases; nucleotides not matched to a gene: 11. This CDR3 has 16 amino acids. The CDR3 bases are TGTGCCAGCAGCGAGAATGCAGCGGGGATCACAGATACGCAGTATTTT. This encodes CASSENAAGITDTQYF.

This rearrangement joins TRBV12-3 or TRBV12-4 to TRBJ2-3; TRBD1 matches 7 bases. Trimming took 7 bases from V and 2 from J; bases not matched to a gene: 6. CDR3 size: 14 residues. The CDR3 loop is CASTTGAHTDTQYF. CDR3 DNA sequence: TGTGCCAGCACTACAGGGGCACACACAGATACGCAGTATTTT.

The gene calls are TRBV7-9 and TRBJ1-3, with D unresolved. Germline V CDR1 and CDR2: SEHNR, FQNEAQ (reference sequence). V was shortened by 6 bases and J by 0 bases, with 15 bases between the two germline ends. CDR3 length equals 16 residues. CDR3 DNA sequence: TGTGCCAGCAGTCCGACCATCAGGCGCTCTGGAAACACCATATATTTT. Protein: CASSPTIRRSGNTIYF.

CDR3 nucleotide sequence: TGTGCCAGCAGTTTGAGGACAGGGATCGACGAGCAGTACTTC. Translated, it gives CASSLRTGIDEQYF. This chain connects TRBV12-3 or TRBV12-4 to TRBJ2-7, with 8 bases identical to TRBD1. The CDR3 consists of 14 residues. The ends lost 3 bases at V and 5 bases at J; junction bases unmatched: 6.

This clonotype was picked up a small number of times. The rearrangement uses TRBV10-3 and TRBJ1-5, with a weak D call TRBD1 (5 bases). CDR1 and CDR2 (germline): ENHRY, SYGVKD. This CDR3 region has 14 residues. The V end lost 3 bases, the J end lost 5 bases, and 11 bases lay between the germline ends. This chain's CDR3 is CAISETGTDQPQHF. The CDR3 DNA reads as TGTGCCATCAGTGAAACCGGGACGGATCAGCCCCAGCATTTT.

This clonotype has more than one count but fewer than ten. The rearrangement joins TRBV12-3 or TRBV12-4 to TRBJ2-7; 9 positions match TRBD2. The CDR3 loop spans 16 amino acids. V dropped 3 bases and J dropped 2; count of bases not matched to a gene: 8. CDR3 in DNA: TGTGCCAGCAGTTTCCAGAGCGGGAGGTCGACCTACGAGCAGTACTTC. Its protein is CASSFQSGRSTYEQYF.

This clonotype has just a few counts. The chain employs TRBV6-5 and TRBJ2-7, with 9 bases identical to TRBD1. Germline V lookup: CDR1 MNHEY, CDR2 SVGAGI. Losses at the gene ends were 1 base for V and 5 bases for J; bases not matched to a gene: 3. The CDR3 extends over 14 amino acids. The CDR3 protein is CASSYFGTGNEQYF. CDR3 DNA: TGTGCCAGCAGTTACTTTGGGACAGGGAACGAGCAGTACTTC.

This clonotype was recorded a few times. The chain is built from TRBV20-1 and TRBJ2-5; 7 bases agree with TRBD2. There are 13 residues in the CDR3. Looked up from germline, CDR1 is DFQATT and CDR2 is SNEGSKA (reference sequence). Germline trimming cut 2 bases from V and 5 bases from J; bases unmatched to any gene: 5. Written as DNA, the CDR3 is TGCAGTGCTAGACTGACTAGCAGGGAGACCCAGTACTTC. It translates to CSARLTSRETQYF.

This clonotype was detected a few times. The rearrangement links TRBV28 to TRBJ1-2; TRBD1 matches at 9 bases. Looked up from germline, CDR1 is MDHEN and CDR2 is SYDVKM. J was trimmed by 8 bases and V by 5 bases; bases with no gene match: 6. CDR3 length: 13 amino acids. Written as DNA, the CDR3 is TGTGCCAGCAGTGGGGGACAGGGATGGGGCTACACCTTC. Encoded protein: CASSGGQGWGYTF.

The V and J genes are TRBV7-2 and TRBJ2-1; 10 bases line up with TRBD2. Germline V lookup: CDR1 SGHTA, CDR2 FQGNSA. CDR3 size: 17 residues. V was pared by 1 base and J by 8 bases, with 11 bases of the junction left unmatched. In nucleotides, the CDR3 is TGTGCCAGCAGCTTAGTTGTGAGCGGGGGGGCTGCCCATGAGCAGTTCTTC. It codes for CASSLVVSGGAAHEQFF.

Written as DNA, the CDR3 is TGCGCCAGCACCATGACAGGGAACCGGGGCTACACCTTC. Its translation: CASTMTGNRGYTF. J is TRBJ1-2 and V is TRBV5-1; 7 bases are shared with TRBD1. The CDR3 sequence is 13 residues long. The junction had 10 bases not matched to a gene; V was cut back by 6 bases and J by 8 bases. From germline, CDR1 is SGHRS and CDR2 YFSETQ.